The rows below give T cell receptor beta chains drawn from one sample of a study of siplizumab effects on memory and regulatory T cells. Some clones are missing from TCRdb's copy, which holds only in-frame ones; the method was immunoSEQ multiplex PCR. The sample has fewer than 120,000 clones, just under 95% seen once. The sample consisted of CD4+ T cells sorted from blood. Receptors originate from a human donor in good health. CDR3s include the opening cysteine and the closing phenylalanine or tryptophan. Fields, in order: J gene, clone size, V gene, D gene, CDR3 DNA, CDR3 protein. A D gene is named only where the DNA matches it firmly. The size of a clone is reported for some rows only, either as once, few or many, or as a class for expanded clones.

>TRBJ2-1|.|TRBV10-3|TRBD2
TGTGCCATCAGTGGAACTAGCGGGAGCAGGGATGAGCAGTTCTTC
CAISGTSGSRDEQFF
>TRBJ2-7|.|TRBV9|.
TGTGCCAGCACCCCAGGGATATCGGGCGCCTACGAGCAGTACTTC
CASTPGISGAYEQYF
>TRBJ2-7|.|TRBV5-1|.
TGCGCCAGCAGCAATACAGGGTTCTACGAGCAGTACTTC
CASSNTGFYEQYF
>TRBJ1-4|.|TRBV27|.
TGTGCCAGCAGGTGGGCAGGGAGTGAAAAACTGTTTTTT
CASRWAGSEKLFF
>TRBJ2-7|.|TRBV18|TRBD1
TGTGCCAGCTCCTCCAGGGAGGGACAGGGAGGCTACGAGCAGTACTTC
CASSSREGQGGYEQYF
>TRBJ2-3|.|TRBV19|TRBD2
TGTGCCAGCTCGATGGGAACTAGCGGGGGAGATACGCAGTATTTT
CASSMGTSGGDTQYF
>TRBJ2-7|.|TRBV7-2|.
TGTGCCAGCAGCTTAGGAGGCGGGGGCACCCGCTCCTACGAGCAGTACTTC
CASSLGGGGTRSYEQYF
>TRBJ1-6|.|TRBV2|.
TGTGCCAGCAACTCGAGATATAATTCACCCCTCCACTTT
CASNSRYNSPLHF
>TRBJ1-4|.|TRBV6-1|.
TGTGCCAGCAGTGAAAATGAAAAACTGTTTTTT
CASSENEKLFF
>TRBJ2-1|.|TRBV6-1|.
TGTGCCAGCAGTTTAGGGTACCTCGGGAACAATGAGCAGTTCTTC
CASSLGYLGNNEQFF
>TRBJ1-2|.|TRBV6-5|.
TGTGCCAGCAGTTACAGGCAGGGCCCCTATGGCTACACCTTC
CASSYRQGPYGYTF
>TRBJ2-7|.|TRBV25-1|TRBD1
TGTGCCAGCAGTGAAGGGACAGGGAACGAGCAGTACTTC
CASSEGTGNEQYF
>TRBJ2-1|.|TRBV10-3|TRBD2
TGTGCCATCAGACCCGGGACTAGCGGCGATGAGCAGTTCTTC
CAIRPGTSGDEQFF
>TRBJ2-7|.|TRBV7-9|.
TGTGCCAGCAGTTCCGCCCCGACGGTCTCCTACGAGCAGTACTTC
CASSSAPTVSYEQYF
>TRBJ2-3|.|TRBV11-2|TRBD2
TGTGCCAGCAGCTTAGGACTAGCAAAGGATACGCAGTATTTT
CASSLGLAKDTQYF
>TRBJ2-5|.|TRBV4-2|.
TGTGCCAGCAGCCCGTCAGGAGAGTATAGGGAGACCCAGTACTTC
CASSPSGEYRETQYF
>TRBJ2-7|.|TRBV6-5|.
TGTGCCAGCAGTACTGCCAGCACCTACGAGCAGTACTTC
CASSTASTYEQYF
>TRBJ2-2|.|TRBV7-8|TRBD2
TGTGCCACCAGCGGGAGGGCCTGGACCGGGGAGCTGTTTTTT
CATSGRAWTGELFF
>TRBJ1-6|.|TRBV9|.
TGTGCCAGCAGCGTAGATTTCGGCCCCCGTAATTCACCCCTCCACTTT
CASSVDFGPRNSPLHF
>TRBJ2-5|.|TRBV10-2|TRBD1
TGCGCCAGCAGTGGGACAGGCCGCTCCCAAGAGACCCAGTACTTC
CASSGTGRSQETQYF
>TRBJ2-7|.|TRBV6-5|TRBD2
TGTGCCAGCAGTCTGGGACTAGCGGGAGTCTACGAGCAGTACTTC
CASSLGLAGVYEQYF
>TRBJ1-1|.|TRBV19|TRBD1
TGTGCCAGTAGCCGCAGGGGGCGCACTGAAGCTTTCTTT
CASSRRGRTEAFF
>TRBJ2-3|.|TRBV5-1|TRBD2
TGCGCCAGCCGAAAGCGGGGGGGTGACGCAGATACGCAGTATTTT
CASRKRGGDADTQYF
>TRBJ2-7|.|TRBV9|TRBD2
TGTGCCAGCAGCGCCACTAGCGGGAAAGGCGAGCAGTACTTC
CASSATSGKGEQYF
>TRBJ2-2|.|TRBV23-1|.
TGCGCCAGCAGGCGCAGAACCTACCCGGGATATGAAAACACCGGGGAGCTGTTTTTT
CASRRRTYPGYENTGELFF
>TRBJ1-1|.|TRBV19|TRBD1
TGTGCCAGTACCGCCGACAGGGGCACTGAAGCTTTCTTT
CASTADRGTEAFF
>TRBJ2-6|.|TRBV5-1|.
TGCGCCAGCAGCTTAAAGGTTGCTGGGGCCAACGTCCTGACTTTC
CASSLKVAGANVLTF
>TRBJ2-1|.|TRBV10-3|TRBD1
TGTGCCATCAACCCGGGACAGGGATCCTACAATGAGCAGTTCTTC
CAINPGQGSYNEQFF
>TRBJ2-3|.|TRBV18|TRBD1
TGTGCCAGCTCACCGCTAACAGGGGGCTCATTCGATACGCAGTATTTT
CASSPLTGGSFDTQYF
>TRBJ2-1|.|TRBV7-7|.
TGTGCTAGCAGCTCCGGGACCCGGGGCTACAATGAGCAGTTCTTC
CASSSGTRGYNEQFF
>TRBJ1-5|.|TRBV25-1|.
TGTGCCAGCAGTGAAGGGGGGGCGAGCAATCAGCCCCAGCATTTT
CASSEGGASNQPQHF
>TRBJ2-5|.|TRBV7-6|.
TGTGCCAGCAGCTTAGAGGGACGGACACAAGAGACCCAGTACTTC
CASSLEGRTQETQYF
>TRBJ1-2|.|TRBV19|.
TGTGCCAGTACACAGGGAACTAACTATGGCTACACCTTC
CASTQGTNYGYTF
>TRBJ1-5|.|TRBV11-2|TRBD1
TGTGCCAGCAGCTCCGGGACAGGGGGGGATCAGCCCCAGCATTTT
CASSSGTGGDQPQHF
>TRBJ2-1|.|TRBV6-5|.
TGTGCCAGCAGTTACCACGAAGCGAGAAAGGGTGATGAGCAGTTCTTC
CASSYHEARKGDEQFF
>TRBJ1-2|.|TRBV5-1|TRBD1
TGCGCCAGCAGCTTGACCCAAGGACAGGGATCCTATGGCTACACCTTC
CASSLTQGQGSYGYTF
>TRBJ2-1|.|TRBV27|TRBD2
TGTGCCAGCAAGTCGGGACTAGGAGGTAGTGAGCAGTTCTTC
CASKSGLGGSEQFF
>TRBJ2-7|few|TRBV7-9|.
TGTGCCAGCAGCCCCTCCTACGAGCAGTACTTC
CASSPSYEQYF
>TRBJ2-5|.|TRBV6-5|.
TGTGCCAGCAGTGCCAACGGAGAGACCCAGTACTTC
CASSANGETQYF
>TRBJ1-3|.|TRBV27|TRBD1
TGTGCCAGCAGTTTCAAAACCCCGGGACAGGTCTCTGGAAACACCATATATTTT
CASSFKTPGQVSGNTIYF
>TRBJ2-2|.|TRBV6-5|TRBD1
TGTGCCAGCAGTTATCAGTACAGGGGAAGCGGGGAGCTGTTTTTT
CASSYQYRGSGELFF
>TRBJ2-4|.|TRBV5-6|.
TGTGCCAGCAGCTTGAATCCGGGGAACCTAGCCAAAAACATTCAGTACTTC
CASSLNPGNLAKNIQYF
>TRBJ2-5|.|TRBV6-5|TRBD1
TGTGCCAGCAGCCCCCCGGACAGGGGTAAAGAGACCCAGTACTTC
CASSPPDRGKETQYF
>TRBJ2-2|.|TRBV30|.
TGTGCCTCCGACCCTCGGAACACCGGGGAGCTGTTTTTT
CASDPRNTGELFF
>TRBJ1-3|.|TRBV19|.
TGTGCCAGTAACCCTGGGGGCGGGGTCGGCACCATATATTTT
CASNPGGGVGTIYF
>TRBJ2-5|.|TRBV5-1|.
TGCGCCAGCAGCTACGGGACTTCGTACCAAGAGACCCAGTACTTC
CASSYGTSYQETQYF
>TRBJ2-6|.|TRBV19|.
TGTGCCAGTTCCCCTCAGGGGTGGCTTAGAGCTGGGGCCAACGTCCTGACTTTC
CASSPQGWLRAGANVLTF
>TRBJ1-1|.|TRBV14|TRBD1
TGTGCCAGCAGCCCAGACAGGGTCACTGAAGCTTTCTTT
CASSPDRVTEAFF
>TRBJ1-5|.|TRBV6-1|.
TGTGCCAGCAGTGAAGCCCGCCGTCCGGTTCAGCCCCAGCATTTT
CASSEARRPVQPQHF
>TRBJ1-5|.|TRBV27|.
TGTGCCAGCAGTTTTACCCTAGGTCAGCCCCAGCATTTT
CASSFTLGQPQHF
>TRBJ1-6|once|TRBV6-6|.
TGTGCCAGCAGTTACGAGGGGGTCAATAATTCACCCCTCCACTTT
CASSYEGVNNSPLHF